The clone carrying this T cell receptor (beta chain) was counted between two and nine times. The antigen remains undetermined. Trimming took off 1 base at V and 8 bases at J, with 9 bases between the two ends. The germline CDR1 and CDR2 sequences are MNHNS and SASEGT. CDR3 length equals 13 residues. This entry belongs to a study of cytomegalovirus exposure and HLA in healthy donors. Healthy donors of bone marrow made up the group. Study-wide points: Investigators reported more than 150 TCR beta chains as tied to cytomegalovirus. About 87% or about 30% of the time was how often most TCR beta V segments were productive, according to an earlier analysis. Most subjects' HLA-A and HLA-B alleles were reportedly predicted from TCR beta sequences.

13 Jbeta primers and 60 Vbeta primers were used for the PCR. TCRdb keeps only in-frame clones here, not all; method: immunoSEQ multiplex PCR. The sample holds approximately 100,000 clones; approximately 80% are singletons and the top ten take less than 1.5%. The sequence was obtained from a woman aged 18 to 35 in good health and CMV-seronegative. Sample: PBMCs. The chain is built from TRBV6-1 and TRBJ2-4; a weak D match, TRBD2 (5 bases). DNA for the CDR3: TGTGCCAGCAGTGAAGGTACGGGGTACATTCAGTACTTC. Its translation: CASSEGTGYIQYF.